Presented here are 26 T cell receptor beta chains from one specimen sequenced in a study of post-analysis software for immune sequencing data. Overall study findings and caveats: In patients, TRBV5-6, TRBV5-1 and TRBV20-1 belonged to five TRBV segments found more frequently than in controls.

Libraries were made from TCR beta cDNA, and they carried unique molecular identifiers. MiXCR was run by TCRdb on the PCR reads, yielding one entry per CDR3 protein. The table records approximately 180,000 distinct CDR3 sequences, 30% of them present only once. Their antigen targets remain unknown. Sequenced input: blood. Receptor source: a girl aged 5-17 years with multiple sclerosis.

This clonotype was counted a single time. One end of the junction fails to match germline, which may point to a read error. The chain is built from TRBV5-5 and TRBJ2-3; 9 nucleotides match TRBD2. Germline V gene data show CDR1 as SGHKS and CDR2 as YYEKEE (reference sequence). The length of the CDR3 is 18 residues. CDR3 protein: CASSLIGASGASTDTQYF. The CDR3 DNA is TGTGCCAGCAGCTTAATCGGGGCTAGCGGGGCTAGCACAGATACGCAATATTTT. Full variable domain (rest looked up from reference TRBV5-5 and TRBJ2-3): DAGVTQSPTHLIKTRGQQVTLRCSPISGHKSVSWYQQVLGQGPQFIFQYYEKEERGRGNFPDRFSARQFPNYSSELNVNALLLGDSALYLCASSLIGASGASTDTQYFGPGTRLTVL.

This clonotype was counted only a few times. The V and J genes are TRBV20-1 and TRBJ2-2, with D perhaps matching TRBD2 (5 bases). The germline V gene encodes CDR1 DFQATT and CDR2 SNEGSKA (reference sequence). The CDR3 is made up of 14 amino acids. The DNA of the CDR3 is TGCGGGTGGATCCGGACCGCGGGTACCGGGGAGCTGTTTTTT. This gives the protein CGWIRTAGTGELFF.

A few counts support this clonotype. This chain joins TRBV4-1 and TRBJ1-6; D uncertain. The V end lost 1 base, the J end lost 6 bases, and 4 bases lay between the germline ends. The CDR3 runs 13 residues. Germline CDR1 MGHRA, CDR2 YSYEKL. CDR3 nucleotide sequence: TGCGCCAGCAGCCAAGTTCCTAATTCACCCCTCCACTTT. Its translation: CASSQVPNSPLHF.

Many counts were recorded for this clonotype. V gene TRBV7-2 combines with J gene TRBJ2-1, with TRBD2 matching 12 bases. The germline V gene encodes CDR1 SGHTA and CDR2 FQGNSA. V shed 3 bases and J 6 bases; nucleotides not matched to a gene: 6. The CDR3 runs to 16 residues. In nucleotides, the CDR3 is TGTGCCAGCAGCTTCTCTAGCGGGAGGGCCGGCAATGAGCAGTTCTTC. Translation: CASSFSSGRAGNEQFF. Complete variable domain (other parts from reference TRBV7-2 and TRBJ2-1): GAGVSQSPSNKVTEKGKDVELRCDPISGHTALYWYRQSLGQGLEFLIYFQGNSAPDKSGLPSDRFSAERTGGSVSTLTIQRTQQEDSAVYLCASSFSSGRAGNEQFFGPGTRLTVL.

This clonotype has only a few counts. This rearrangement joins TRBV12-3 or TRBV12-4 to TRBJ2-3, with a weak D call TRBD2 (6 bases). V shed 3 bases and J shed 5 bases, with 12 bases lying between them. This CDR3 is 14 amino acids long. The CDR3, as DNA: TGTGCCAGCAGTTTGGGCGGGAAAGGAGATACGCAGTATTTT. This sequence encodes CASSLGGKGDTQYF.

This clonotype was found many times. The CDR3 sequence is CASSPQGTGYGYTF. For the CDR3, the DNA is TGTGCCAGCAGCCCCCAGGGGACAGGGTATGGCTACACCTTC. The chain combines TRBV3-1 with TRBJ1-2, with 9 positions matching TRBD1. CDR1 and CDR2 (germline): LGHDT, YNNKEL (reference sequence). The CDR3 is made up of 14 amino acids. V gave up 4 bases and J gave up 5 bases; unmatched junction bases: 5. Variable domain in full (rest from reference TRBV3-1 and TRBJ1-2): DTAVSQTPKYLVTQMGNDKSIKCEQNLGHDTMYWYKQDSKKFLKIMFSYNNKELIINETVPNRFSPKSPDKAHLNLHINSLELGDSAVYFCASSPQGTGYGYTFGSGTRLTVV.

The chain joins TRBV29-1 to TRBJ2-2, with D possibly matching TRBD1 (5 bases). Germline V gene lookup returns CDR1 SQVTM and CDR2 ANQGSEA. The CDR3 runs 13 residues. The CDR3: CTALGARTGELFF. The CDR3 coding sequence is TGCACCGCTTTAGGGGCGCGGACCGGGGAGCTGTTTTTT.

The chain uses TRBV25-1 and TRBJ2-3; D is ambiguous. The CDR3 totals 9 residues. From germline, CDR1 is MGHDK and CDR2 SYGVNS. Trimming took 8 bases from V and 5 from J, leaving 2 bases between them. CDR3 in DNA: TGTGCCAGCGGAGATACGCAGTATTTT. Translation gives CASGDTQYF.

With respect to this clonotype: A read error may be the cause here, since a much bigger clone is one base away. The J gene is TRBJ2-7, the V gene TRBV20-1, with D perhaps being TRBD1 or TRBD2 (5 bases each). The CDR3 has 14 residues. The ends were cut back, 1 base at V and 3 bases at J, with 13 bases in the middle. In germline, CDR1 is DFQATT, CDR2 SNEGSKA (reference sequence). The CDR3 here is CSARGDGNLYEQYF. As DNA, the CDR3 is TGCAGTGCTAGAGGGGACGGGAACCTCTACGAGCAGTACTTC.

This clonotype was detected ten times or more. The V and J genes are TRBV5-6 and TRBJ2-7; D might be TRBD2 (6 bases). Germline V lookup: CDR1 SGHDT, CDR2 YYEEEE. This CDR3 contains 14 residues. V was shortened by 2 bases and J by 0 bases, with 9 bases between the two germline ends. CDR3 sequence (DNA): TGTGCCAGCAGCTTTAGCGGTTTCTCCTACGAGCAGTACTTC. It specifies CASSFSGFSYEQYF.

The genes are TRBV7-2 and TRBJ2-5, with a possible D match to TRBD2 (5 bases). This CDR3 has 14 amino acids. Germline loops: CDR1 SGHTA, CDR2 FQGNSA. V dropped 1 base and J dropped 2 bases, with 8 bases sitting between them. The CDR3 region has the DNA TGTGCCAGCAGCTTAGAACGGGGACAAGAGACCCAGTACTTC. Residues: CASSLERGQETQYF.

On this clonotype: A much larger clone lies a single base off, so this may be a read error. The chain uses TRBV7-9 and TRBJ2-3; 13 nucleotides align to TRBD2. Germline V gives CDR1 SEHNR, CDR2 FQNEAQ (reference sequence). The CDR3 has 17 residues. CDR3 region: CSSSIPGTSGIADTQYF. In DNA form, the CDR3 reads TGTTCCAGCAGCATTCCCGGGACTAGCGGGATCGCAGATACGCAGTATTTT.

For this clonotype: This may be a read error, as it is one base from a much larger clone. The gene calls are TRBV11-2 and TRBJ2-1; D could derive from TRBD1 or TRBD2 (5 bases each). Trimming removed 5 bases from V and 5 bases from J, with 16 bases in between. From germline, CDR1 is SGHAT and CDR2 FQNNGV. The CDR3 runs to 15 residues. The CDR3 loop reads CASSPGTITHNEQFF. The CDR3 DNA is TGTGCCAGCAGCCCCGGGACCATAACCCACAATGAGCAGTTCTTC. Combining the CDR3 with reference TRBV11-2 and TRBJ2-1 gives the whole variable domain EAGVAQSPRYKIIEKRQSVAFWCNPISGHATLYWYQQILGQGPKLLIQFQNNGVVDDSQLPKDRFSAERLKGVDSTLKIQPAKLEDSAVYLCASSPGTITHNEQFFGPGTRLTVL.

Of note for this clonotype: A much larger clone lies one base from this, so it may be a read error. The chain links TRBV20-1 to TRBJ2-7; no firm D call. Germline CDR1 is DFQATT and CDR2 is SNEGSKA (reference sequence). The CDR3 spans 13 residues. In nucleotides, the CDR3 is TGCAGTGTTAGAGATTGGAGCTCCTACGAGCAGTACTTC. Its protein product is CSVRDWSSYEQYF.

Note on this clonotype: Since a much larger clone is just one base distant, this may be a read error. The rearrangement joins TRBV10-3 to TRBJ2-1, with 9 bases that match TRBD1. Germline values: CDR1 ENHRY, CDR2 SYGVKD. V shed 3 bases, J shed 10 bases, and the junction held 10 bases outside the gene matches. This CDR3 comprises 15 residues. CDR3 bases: TGTGCCATCAGTGATAAGGGACAGGGATCCTACGAGCAGTTCTTC. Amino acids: CAISDKGQGSYEQFF.

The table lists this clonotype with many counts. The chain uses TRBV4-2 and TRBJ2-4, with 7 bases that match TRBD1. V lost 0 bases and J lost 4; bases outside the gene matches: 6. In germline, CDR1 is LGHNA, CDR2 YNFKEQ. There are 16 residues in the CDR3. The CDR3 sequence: CASSQDGDSVKNIQYF. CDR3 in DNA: TGTGCCAGCAGCCAAGATGGGGACAGCGTAAAAAACATTCAGTACTTC.

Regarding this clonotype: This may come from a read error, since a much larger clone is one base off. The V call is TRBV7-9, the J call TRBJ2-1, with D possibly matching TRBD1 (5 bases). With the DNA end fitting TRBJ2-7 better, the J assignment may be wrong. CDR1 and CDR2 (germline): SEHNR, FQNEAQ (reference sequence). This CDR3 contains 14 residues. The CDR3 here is CASSGQSSYNEQYF. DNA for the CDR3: TGTGCCAGCAGCGGACAAAGCTCCTACAATGAGCAGTACTTC.

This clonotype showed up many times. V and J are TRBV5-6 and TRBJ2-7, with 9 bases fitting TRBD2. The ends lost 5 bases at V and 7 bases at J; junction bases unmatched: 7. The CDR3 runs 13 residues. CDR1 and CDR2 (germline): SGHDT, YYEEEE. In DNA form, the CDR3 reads TGTGCCAGCAGTTTTAGCGGGAGTAGAGAGCAGTACTTC. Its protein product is CASSFSGSREQYF.

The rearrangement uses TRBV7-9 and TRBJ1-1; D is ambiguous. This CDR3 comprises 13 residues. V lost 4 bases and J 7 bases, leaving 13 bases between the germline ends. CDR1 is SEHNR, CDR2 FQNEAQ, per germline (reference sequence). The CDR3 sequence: CASSSAAWGEAFF. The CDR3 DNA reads TGTGCCAGCAGCTCAGCTGCATGGGGTGAAGCTTTCTTT.

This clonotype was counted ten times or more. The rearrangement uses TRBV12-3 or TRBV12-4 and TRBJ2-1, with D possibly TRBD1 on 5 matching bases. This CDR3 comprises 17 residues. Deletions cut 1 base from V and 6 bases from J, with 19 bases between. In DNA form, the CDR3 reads TGTGCCAGCAGTTTAGGTGGTTCTGGGGCAGGTCGCAATGAGCAGTTCTTC. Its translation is CASSLGGSGAGRNEQFF.

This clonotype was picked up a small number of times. CDR3 loop: CSVDRAGDTIYF. In DNA form, the CDR3 reads TGCAGTGTGGACAGGGCAGGGGACACCATATATTTT. The chain combines TRBV20-1 with TRBJ1-3, with TRBD1 matching 8 bases. V dropped 7 bases and J dropped 8; count of bases not matched to a gene: 7. This CDR3 region has 12 residues. Germline CDR1 is DFQATT and CDR2 is SNEGSKA (reference sequence).

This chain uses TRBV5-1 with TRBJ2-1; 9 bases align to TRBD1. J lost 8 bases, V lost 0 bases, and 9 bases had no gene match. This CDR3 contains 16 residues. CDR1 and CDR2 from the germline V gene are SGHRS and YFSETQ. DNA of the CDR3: TGCGCCAGCAGCTTGGTGGGACAGGGTATAATCGATGAGCAGTTCTTC. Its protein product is CASSLVGQGIIDEQFF.

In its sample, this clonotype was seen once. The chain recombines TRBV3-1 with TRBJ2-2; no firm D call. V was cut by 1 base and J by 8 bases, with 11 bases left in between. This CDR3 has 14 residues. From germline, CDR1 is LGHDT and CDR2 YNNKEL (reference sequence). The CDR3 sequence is CASSQGSDGGELFF. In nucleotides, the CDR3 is TGTGCCAGCAGCCAAGGGTCCGACGGAGGGGAGCTGTTTTTT.

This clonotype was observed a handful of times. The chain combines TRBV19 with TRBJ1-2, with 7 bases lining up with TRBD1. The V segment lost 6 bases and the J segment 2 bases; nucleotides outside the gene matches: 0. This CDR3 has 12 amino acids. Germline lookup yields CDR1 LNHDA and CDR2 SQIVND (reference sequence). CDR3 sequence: CASRGQNYGYTF. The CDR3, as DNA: TGTGCCAGTAGGGGACAGAACTATGGCTACACCTTC.

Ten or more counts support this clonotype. The CDR3 region has the DNA TGTGCCACCAGTGAAAGCCTAAGCACAGATACGCAGTATTTT. Translated, it gives CATSESLSTDTQYF. The rearrangement joins TRBV24-1 to TRBJ2-3; D is ambiguous. The CDR3 loop spans 14 amino acids. Germline values: CDR1 KGHDR, CDR2 SFDVKD. Deletions cut 4 bases from V and 0 bases from J, with 7 bases between.

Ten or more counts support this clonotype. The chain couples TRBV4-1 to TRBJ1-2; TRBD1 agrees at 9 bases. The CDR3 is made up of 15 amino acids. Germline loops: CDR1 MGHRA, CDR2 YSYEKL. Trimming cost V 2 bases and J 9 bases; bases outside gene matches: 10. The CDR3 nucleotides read TGCGCCAGCAGCCAACCGGGGACAGGGTGGGATCGCTACACCTTC. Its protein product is CASSQPGTGWDRYTF.